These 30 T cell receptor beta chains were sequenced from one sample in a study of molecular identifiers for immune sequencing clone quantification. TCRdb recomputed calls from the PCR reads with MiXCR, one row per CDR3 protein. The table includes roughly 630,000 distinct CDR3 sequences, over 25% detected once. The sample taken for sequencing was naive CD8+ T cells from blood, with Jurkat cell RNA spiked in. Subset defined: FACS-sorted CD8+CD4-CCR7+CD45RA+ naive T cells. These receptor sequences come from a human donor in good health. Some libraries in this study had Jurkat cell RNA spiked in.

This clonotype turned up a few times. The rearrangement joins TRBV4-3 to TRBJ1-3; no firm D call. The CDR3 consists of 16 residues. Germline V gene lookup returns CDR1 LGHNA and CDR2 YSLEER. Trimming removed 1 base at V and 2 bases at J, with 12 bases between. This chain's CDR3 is CASSQGGRSAGNTIYF. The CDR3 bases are TGCGCCAGCAGCCAAGGTGGCAGGTCGGCTGGAAACACCATATATTTT.

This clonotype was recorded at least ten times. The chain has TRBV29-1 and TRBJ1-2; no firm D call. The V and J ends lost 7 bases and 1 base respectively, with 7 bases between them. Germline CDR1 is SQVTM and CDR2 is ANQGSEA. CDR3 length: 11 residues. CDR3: CSGVVNYGYTF. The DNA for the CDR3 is TGCAGCGGTGTTGTTAACTATGGCTACACCTTC. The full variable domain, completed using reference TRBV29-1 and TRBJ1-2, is SAVISQKPSRDICQRGTSLTIQCQVDSQVTMMFWYRQQPGQSLTLIATANQGSEATYESGFVIDKFPISRPNLTFSTLTVSNMSPEDSSIYLCSGVVNYGYTFGSGTRLTVV.

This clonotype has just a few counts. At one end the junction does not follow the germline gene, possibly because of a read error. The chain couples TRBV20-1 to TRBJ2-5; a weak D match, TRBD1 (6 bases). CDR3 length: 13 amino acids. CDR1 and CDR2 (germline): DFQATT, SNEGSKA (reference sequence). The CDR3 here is CSARRRGQETQCF. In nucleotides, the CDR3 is TGCAGTGCTAGGCGCAGGGGACAAGAGACCCAGTGCTTC.

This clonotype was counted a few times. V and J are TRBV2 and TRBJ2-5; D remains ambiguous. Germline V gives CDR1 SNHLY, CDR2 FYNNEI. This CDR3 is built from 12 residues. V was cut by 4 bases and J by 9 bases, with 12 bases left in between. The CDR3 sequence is CASSGEGLAQYF. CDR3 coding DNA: TGTGCCAGCAGTGGAGAAGGGCTTGCCCAGTACTTC.

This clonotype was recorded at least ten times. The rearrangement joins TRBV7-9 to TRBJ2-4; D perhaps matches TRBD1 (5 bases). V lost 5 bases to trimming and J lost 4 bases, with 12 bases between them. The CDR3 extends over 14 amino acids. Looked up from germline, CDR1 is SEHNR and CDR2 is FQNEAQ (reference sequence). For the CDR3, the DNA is TGTGCCAGCAGCCCGTCGACAGATAAAAACATTCAGTACTTC. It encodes CASSPSTDKNIQYF.

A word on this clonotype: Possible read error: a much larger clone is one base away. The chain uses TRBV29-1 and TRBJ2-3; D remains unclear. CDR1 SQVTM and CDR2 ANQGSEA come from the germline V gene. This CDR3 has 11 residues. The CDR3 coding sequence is TGCAGCGGTATTAACACAGATGCGCAGTATTTT. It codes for CSGINTDAQYF.

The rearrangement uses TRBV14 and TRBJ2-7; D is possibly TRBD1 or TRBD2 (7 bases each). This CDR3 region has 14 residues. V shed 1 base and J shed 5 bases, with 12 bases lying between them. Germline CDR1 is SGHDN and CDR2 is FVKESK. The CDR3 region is CASSQARGRDEQYF. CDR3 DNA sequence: TGTGCCAGCAGCCAAGCCAGGGGGAGGGACGAGCAGTACTTC.

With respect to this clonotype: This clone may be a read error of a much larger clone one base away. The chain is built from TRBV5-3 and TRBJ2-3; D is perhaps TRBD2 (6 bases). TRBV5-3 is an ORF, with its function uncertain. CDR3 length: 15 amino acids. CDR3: CASSLTGTEVDTQYF. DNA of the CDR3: TGTGCCAGCAGCTTGACCGGGACTGAAGTAGATACGCAGTATTTT.

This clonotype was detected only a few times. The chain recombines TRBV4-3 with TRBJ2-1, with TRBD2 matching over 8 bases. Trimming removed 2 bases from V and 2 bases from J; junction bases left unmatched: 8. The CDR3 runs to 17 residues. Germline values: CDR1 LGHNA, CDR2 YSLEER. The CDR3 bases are TGCGCCAGCAGCCAATTTTCCGGGGGGGCCCCCTACAATGAGCAGTTCTTC. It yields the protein CASSQFSGGAPYNEQFF.

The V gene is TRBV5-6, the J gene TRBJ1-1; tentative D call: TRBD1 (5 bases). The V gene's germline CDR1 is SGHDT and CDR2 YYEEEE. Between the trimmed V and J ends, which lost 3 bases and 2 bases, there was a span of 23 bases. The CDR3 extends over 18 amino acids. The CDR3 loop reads CASSSYDKEGPSNTEAFF. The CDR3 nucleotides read TGTGCCAGCAGCTCATACGACAAGGAGGGGCCCTCTAACACTGAAGCTTTCTTT.

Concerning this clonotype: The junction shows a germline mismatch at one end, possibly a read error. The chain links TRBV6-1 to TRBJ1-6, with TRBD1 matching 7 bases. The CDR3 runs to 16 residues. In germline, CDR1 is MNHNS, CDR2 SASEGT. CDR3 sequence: CASSEDRAYYNSPLHF. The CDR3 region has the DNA TGTGCCAGCAGCGAAGACAGGGCCTACTATAATTCACCCCTCCACTTT.

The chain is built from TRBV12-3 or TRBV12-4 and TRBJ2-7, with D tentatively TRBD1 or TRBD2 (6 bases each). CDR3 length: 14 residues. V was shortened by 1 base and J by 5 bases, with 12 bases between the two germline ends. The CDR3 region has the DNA TGTGCCAGCAGTTTAGGGGTGGGGGGCGACGAGCAGTACTTC. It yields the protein CASSLGVGGDEQYF.

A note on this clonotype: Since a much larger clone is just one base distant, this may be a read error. The CDR3 protein is CASSLDWGVSQPQHF. The CDR3 DNA sequence: TGTGCCAGCAGCTTAGATTGGGGGGTGAGTCAGCCCCAGCATTTT. The V and J genes are TRBV7-2 and TRBJ1-5; possible D gene TRBD1, 5 bases. This CDR3 has 15 amino acids. The germline V gene encodes CDR1 SGHTA and CDR2 FQGNSA. Trimming left V 1 base short and J 6 bases short, with 13 bases between.

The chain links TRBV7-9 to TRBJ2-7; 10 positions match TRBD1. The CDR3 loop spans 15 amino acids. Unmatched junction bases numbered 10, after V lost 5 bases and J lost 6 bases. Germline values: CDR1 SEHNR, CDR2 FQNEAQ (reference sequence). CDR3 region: CASSPLGTGEGEQYF. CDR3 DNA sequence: TGTGCCAGCAGCCCCCTCGGGACAGGGGAGGGCGAGCAGTACTTC.

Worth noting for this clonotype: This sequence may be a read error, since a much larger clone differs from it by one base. CDR3 sequence reads: CSVRDQVAGFTDTQYF. DNA of the CDR3: TGCAGTGTTAGAGATCAGGTAGCGGGGTTCACAGATACGCAGTATTTT. The V and J genes are TRBV20-1 and TRBJ2-3, with 8 positions matching TRBD2. The CDR3 is 16 residues long. CDR1 is DFQATT, CDR2 SNEGSKA, per germline (reference sequence).

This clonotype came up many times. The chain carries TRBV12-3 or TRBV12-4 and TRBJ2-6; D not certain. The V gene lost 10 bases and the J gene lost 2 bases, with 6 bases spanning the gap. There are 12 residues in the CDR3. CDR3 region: CATSPGANVLTF. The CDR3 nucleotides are TGTGCCACGTCGCCTGGGGCCAACGTCCTGACTTTC.

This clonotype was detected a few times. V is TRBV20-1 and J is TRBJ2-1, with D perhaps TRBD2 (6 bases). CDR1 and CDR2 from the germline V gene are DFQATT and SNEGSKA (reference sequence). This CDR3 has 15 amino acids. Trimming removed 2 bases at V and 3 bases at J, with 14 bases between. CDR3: CSARFLRESYNEQFF. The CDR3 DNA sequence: TGCAGTGCTAGATTCCTCCGGGAGAGCTACAATGAGCAGTTCTTC.

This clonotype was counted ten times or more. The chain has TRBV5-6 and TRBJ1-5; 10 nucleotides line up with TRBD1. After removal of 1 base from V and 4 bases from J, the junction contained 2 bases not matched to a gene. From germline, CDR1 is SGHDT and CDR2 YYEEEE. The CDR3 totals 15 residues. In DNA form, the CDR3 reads TGTGCCAGCAGCTTGTGGGACAGGGGTAATCAGCCCCAGCATTTT. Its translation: CASSLWDRGNQPQHF.

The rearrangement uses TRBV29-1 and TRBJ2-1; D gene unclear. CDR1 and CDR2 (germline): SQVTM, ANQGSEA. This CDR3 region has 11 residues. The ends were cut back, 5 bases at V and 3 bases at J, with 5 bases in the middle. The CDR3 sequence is CSVTNYNEQFF. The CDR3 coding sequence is TGCAGCGTTACGAACTACAATGAGCAGTTCTTC.

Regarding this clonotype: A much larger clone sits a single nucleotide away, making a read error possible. The CDR3, as DNA: TGCAGCGCCGTTGTCGGGACGGGAACCGGGGAGCTGTTTTTT. Protein: CSAVVGTGTGELFF. The chain carries TRBV29-1 and TRBJ2-2, with D possibly being TRBD1 or TRBD2 (5 bases each). Germline V gene data show CDR1 as SQVTM and CDR2 as ANQGSEA. The CDR3 is made up of 14 amino acids. V lost 7 bases and J 5 bases, leaving 17 bases between the germline ends.

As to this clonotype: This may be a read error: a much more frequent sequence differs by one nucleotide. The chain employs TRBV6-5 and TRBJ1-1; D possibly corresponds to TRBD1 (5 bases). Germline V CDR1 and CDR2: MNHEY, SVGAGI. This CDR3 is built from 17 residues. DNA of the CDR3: TGTGCCAGCAGCCCAACGGGGGAAGGACGGATGAACACTGAAGCTCTCTTT. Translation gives CASSPTGEGRMNTEALF.

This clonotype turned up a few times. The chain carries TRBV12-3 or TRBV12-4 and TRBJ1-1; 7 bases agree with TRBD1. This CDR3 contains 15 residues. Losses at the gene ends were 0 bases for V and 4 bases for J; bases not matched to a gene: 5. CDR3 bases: TGTGCCAGCAGTTTAGCGGCAGGGGGTAGCACTGAAGCTTTCTTT. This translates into CASSLAAGGSTEAFF.

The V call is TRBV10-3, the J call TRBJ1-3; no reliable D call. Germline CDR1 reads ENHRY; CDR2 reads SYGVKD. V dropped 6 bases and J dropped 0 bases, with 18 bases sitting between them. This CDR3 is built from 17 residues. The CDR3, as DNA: TGTGCCATCAGGCCCCTCTTGGAACACAGCTCTGGAAACACCATATATTTT. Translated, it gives CAIRPLLEHSSGNTIYF.

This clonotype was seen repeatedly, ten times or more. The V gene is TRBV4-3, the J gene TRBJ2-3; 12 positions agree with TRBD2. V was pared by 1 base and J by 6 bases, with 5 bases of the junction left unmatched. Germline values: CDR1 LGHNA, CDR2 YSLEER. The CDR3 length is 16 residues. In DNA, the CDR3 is TGCGCCAGCAGCCAAGGACTAGCGGGGGAAATGGATACGCAGTATTTT. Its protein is CASSQGLAGEMDTQYF.

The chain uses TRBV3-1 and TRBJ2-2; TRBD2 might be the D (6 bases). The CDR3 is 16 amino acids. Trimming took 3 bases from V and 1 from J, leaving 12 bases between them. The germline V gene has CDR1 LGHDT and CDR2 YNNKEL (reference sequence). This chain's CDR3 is CASSQGDSLNTGELFF. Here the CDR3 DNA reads TGTGCCAGCAGCCAGGGGGACTCTTTGAACACCGGGGAGCTGTTTTTT.

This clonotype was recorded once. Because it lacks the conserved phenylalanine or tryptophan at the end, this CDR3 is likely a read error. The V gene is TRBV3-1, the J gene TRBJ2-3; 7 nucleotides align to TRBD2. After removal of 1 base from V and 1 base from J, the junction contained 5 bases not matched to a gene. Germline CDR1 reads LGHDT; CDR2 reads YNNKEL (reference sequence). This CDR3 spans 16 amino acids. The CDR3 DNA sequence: TGTGCCAGCAGCCAAGGACCGGGGGGTGGCACAGATACGCAGTATCTT. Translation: CASSQGPGGGTDTQYL.

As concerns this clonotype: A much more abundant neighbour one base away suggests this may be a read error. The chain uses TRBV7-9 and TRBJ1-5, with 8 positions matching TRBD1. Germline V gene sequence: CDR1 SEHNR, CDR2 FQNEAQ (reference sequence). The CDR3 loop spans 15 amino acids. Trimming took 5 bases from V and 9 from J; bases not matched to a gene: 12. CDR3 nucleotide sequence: TGTGCCAGCAGCAACGGGGACAGGCCGGTTGGGCCCCAGCATTTT. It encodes CASSNGDRPVGPQHF.

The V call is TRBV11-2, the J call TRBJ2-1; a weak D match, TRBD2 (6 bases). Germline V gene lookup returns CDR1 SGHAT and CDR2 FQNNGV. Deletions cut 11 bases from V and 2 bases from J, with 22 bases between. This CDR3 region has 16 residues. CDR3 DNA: TGTGCCCGCCGCTCTGCCGGGACTGAGACCTACAATGAGCAGTTCTTC. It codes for CARRSAGTETYNEQFF.

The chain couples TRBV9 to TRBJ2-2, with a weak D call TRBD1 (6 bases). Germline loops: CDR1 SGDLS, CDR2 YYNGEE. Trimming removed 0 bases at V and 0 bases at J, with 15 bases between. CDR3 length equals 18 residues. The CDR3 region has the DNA TGTGCCAGCAGCGTAGAGGGGGTTACCTTCACGAACACCGGGGAGCTGTTTTTT. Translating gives CASSVEGVTFTNTGELFF. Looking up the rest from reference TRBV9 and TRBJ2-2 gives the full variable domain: DSGVTQTPKHLITATGQRVTLRCSPRSGDLSVYWYQQSLDQGLQFLIQYYNGEERAKGNILERFSAQQFPDLHSELNLSSLELGDSALYFCASSVEGVTFTNTGELFFGEGSRLTVL.

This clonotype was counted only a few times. The CDR3 bases are TGTGCCAGCAGCGAATTAGCGGGAGGAGGCACAGATACGCAGTATTTT. It yields the protein CASSELAGGGTDTQYF. The chain joins TRBV11-2 to TRBJ2-3; 10 bases map to TRBD2. From germline, CDR1 is SGHAT and CDR2 FQNNGV. The CDR3 consists of 16 residues. Losses at the gene ends were 5 bases for V and 1 base for J; bases not matched to a gene: 6.